Sequencing of this T cell receptor beta chain was carried out in a study of control samples from healthy donors and cancer patients. This clone showed up just once. The CDR3 covers 12 residues. Produced via immunoSEQ multiplex PCR; TCRdb's table is partial and in-frame only. The table records 90,000 or so clones, just under 85% of them present only once. Material for sequencing was blood. The source of this sequence is a man aged 25-45 years in good health. The gene calls are TRBV21-1 and TRBJ1-1; TRBD1 is the table's D call and was not checked against the DNA. TRBV21-1 is shown as a pseudogene. CDR3 in amino acids: CASSKEEGAAFF. The CDR3 nucleotides are TGTGCCAGCAGCAAAGAGGAGGGGGCAGCTTTCTTT.